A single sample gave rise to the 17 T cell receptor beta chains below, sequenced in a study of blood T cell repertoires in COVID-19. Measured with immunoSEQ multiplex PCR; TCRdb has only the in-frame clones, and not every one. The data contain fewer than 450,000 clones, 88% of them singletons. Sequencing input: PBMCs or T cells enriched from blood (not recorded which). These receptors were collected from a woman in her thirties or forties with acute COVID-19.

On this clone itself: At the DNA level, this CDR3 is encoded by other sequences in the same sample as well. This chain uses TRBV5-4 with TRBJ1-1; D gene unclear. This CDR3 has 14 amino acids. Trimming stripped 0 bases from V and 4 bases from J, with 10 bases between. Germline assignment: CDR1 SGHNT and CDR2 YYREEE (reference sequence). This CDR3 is CASSLDPGGTEAFF. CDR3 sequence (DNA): TGTGCCAGCAGCTTGGACCCGGGTGGCACTGAAGCTTTCTTT.

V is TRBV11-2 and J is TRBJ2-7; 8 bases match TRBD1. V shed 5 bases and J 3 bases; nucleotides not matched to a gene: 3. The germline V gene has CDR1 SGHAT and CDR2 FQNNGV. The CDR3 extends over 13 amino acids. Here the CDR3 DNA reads TGTGCCAGCAGCGTGGACAGGGTCTACGAGCAGTACTTC. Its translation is CASSVDRVYEQYF.

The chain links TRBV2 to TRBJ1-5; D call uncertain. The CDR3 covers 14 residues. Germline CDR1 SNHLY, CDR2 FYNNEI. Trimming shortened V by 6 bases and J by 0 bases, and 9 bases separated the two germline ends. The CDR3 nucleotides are TGTGCCAGCAGATCGGGGAATAGCAATCAGCCCCAGCATTTT. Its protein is CASRSGNSNQPQHF.

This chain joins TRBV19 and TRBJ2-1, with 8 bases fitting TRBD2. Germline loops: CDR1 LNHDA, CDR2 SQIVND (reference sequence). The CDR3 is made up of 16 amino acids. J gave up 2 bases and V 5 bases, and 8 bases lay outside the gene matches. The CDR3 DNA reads TGTGCCAGTAGTGGCGGGGGGTCAAAGACCTACAATGAGCAGTTCTTC. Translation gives CASSGGGSKTYNEQFF.

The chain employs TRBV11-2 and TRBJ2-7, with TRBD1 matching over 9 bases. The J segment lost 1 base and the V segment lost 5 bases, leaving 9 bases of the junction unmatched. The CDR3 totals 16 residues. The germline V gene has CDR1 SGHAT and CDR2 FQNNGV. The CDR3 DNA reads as TGTGCCAGCAGCAGTAGGACAGGGGTGATATCCTACGAGCAGTACTTC. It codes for CASSSRTGVISYEQYF.

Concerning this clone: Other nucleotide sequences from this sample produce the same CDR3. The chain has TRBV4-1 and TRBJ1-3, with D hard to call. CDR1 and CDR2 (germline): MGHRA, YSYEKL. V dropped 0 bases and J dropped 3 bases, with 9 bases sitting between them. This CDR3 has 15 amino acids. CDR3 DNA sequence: TGCGCCAGCAGCCAAGATCGGGGTAGTGGAAACACCATATATTTT. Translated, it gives CASSQDRGSGNTIYF.

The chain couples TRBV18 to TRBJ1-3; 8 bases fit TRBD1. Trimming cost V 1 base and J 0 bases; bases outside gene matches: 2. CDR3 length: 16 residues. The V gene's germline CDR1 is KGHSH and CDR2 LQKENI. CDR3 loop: CASSPRQGSSGNTIYF. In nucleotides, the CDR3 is TGTGCCAGCTCACCACGACAGGGGAGCTCTGGAAACACCATATATTTT.

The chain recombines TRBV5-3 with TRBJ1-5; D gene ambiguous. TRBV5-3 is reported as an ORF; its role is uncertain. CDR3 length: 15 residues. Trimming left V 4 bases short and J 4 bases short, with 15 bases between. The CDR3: CARSPEPAGNQPQHF. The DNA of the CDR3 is TGTGCCAGAAGCCCTGAGCCCGCGGGAAATCAGCCCCAGCATTTT.

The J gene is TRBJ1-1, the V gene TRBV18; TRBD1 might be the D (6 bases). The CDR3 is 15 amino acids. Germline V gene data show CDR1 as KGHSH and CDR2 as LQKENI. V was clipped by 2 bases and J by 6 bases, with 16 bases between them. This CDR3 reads CASSPNARQDPEAFF. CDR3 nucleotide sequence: TGTGCCAGCTCACCAAACGCGCGACAGGATCCTGAAGCTTTCTTT.

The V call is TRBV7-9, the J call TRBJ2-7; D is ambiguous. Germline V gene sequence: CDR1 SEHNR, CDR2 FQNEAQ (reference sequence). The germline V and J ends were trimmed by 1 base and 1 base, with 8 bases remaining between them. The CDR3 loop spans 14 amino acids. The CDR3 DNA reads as TGTGCCAGCAGCTTAGTCCAGGCGTCCTACGAGCAGTACTTC. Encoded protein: CASSLVQASYEQYF.

The CDR3 DNA sequence: TGTGCCAGCTCACCCGAAACAAGTAGCAATCAGCCCCAGCATTTT. Translating it yields CASSPETSSNQPQHF. V and J are TRBV18 and TRBJ1-5; D is unclear. Looked up from germline, CDR1 is KGHSH and CDR2 is LQKENI. The V and J ends lost 3 bases and 0 bases respectively, with 9 bases between them. The CDR3 spans 15 residues.

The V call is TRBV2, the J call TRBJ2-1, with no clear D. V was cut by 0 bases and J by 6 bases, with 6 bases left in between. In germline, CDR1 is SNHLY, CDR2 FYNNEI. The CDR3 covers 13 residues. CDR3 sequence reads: CASSEAQTNEQFF. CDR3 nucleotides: TGTGCCAGCAGTGAAGCACAGACCAATGAGCAGTTCTTC.

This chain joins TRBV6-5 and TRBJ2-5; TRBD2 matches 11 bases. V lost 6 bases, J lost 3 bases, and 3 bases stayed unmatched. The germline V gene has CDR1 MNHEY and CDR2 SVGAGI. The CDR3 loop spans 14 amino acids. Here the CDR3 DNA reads TGTGCCAGCAGGTCTAGCGGGGGGAAAGAGACCCAGTACTTC. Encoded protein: CASRSSGGKETQYF.

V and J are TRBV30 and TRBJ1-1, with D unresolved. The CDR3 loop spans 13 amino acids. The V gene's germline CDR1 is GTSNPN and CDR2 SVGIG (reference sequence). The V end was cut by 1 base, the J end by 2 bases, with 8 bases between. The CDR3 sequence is CAWSGLLNTEAFF. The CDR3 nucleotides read TGTGCCTGGAGTGGACTTTTAAACACTGAAGCTTTCTTT.

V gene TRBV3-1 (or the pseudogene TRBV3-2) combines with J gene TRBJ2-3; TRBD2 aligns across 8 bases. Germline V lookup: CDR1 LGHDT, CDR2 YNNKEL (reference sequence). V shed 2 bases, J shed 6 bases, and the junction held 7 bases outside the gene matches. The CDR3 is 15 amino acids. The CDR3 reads CASSQQGLVPDTQYF. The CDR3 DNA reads TGTGCCAGCAGCCAACAGGGACTAGTTCCGGATACGCAGTATTTT.

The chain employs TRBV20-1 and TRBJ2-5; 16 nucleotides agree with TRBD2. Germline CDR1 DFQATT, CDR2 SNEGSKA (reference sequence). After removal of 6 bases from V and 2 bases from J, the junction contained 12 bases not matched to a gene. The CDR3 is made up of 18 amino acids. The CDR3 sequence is CSASPGLAGGDHQETQYF. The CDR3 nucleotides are TGCAGTGCCAGTCCGGGACTAGCGGGGGGGGACCATCAAGAGACCCAGTACTTC.

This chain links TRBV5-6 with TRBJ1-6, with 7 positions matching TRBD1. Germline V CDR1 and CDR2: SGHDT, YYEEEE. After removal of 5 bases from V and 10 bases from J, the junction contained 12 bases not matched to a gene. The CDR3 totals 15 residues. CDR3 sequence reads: CASRAGGGVGSPLHF. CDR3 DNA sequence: TGTGCCAGCAGGGCTGGAGGGGGCGTGGGATCACCCCTCCACTTT. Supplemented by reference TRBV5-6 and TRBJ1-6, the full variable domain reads DAGVTQSPTHLIKTRGQQVTLRCSPKSGHDTVSWYQQALGQGPQFIFQYYEEEERQRGNFPDRFSGHQFPNYSSELNVNALLLGDSALYLCASRAGGGVGSPLHFGNGTRLTVT.